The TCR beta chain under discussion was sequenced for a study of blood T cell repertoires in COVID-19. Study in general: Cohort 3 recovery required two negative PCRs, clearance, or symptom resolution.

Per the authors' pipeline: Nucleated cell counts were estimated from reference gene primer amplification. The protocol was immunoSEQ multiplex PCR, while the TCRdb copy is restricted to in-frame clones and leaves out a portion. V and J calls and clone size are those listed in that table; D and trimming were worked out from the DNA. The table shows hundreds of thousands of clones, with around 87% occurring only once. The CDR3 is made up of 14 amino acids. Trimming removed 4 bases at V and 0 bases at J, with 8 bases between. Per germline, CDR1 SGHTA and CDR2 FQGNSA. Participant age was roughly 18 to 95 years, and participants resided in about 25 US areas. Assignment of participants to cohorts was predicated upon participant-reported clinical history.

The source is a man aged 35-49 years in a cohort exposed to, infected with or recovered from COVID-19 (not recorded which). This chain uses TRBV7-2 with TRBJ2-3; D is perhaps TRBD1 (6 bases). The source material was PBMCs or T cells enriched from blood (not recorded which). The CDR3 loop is CASSSDRSTDTQYF. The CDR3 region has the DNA TGTGCCAGCAGCTCCGACAGGAGCACAGATACGCAGTATTTT.